The 9 T cell receptor beta chains listed next were all sequenced from one sample in a study of neurological immune-mediated disorders (dated by TCRdb to the late 2010s). Libraries were made using 5' RACE. The sequencer was an Illumina HiSeq 2500. The public reads were run again by TCRdb, first through fastp at Q25 and then through MiXCR, and only productive beta chains were kept. CDR3 protein duplicates are merged, each entry listing the most common genes and DNA. For this sample there are over 60,000 distinct CDR3 sequences; approximately 5% appear just once. The ten biggest clones cover roughly 2% of the sample. Material: PBMCs. Receptor source: a woman in her 70s with multiple sclerosis.

This clonotype was recorded at least ten times. This chain connects TRBV4-1 to TRBJ2-1; the D is unclear. Germline CDR1 and CDR2: MGHRA and YSYEKL. The V gene lost 5 bases and the J gene lost 5 bases, with 22 bases spanning the gap. CDR3 length: 17 residues. CDR3 nucleotides: TGCGCCAGCAGCGACCCCTACGGTGCTTTAAAAGACAATGAGCAGTTCTTC. This encodes CASSDPYGALKDNEQFF.

This clonotype was counted ten times or more. This rearrangement joins TRBV6-5 to TRBJ2-4, with D unresolved. The CDR3 covers 14 residues. The germline V gene has CDR1 MNHEY and CDR2 SVGAGI. V gave up 0 bases and J gave up 6 bases, with 9 bases separating them. CDR3 sequence reads: CASSYSRLINIQYF. The DNA for the CDR3 is TGTGCCAGCAGTTACTCCAGGCTTATAAACATTCAGTACTTC.

This clonotype was seen repeatedly, ten times or more. The chain has TRBV20-1 and TRBJ1-5; D is uncertain. V lost 0 bases, J lost 9 bases, and 12 bases lay in between. The CDR3 totals 13 residues. Germline V gives CDR1 DFQATT, CDR2 SNEGSKA (reference sequence). CDR3 bases: TGCAGTGCTAGAGAGAAAGGACTGTCGCCCCAGCATTTT. Translated, it gives CSAREKGLSPQHF.

This clonotype occurred many times. The chain links TRBV20-1 to TRBJ2-3; TRBD1 might be the D (6 bases). Germline CDR1 DFQATT, CDR2 SNEGSKA (reference sequence). The CDR3 runs 13 residues. V was clipped by 7 bases and J by 1 base, with 12 bases between them. In DNA, the CDR3 is TGCAGTGTCAGAGGGGGAGGCACAGATACGCAGTATTTT. Encoded protein: CSVRGGGTDTQYF.

In its sample, this clonotype was seen many times. The chain recombines TRBV11-2 with TRBJ1-6; TRBD1 aligns across 9 bases. With 5 bases clipped from V and 7 bases from J, the junction kept 3 bases outside the gene matches. Germline lookup yields CDR1 SGHAT and CDR2 FQNNGV. This CDR3 spans 14 amino acids. CDR3 loop: CASSRGTGNSPLHF. DNA for the CDR3: TGTGCCAGCAGCCGTGGGACAGGGAATTCACCCCTCCACTTT.

This clonotype was observed many times. The chain combines TRBV28 with TRBJ2-2, with 9 bases lining up with TRBD1. Trimming cost V 1 base and J 9 bases; bases outside gene matches: 9. The germline V gene encodes CDR1 MDHEN and CDR2 SYDVKM. CDR3 length: 16 amino acids. The CDR3 is CASSLSETGGKRELFF. The CDR3 DNA follows: TGTGCCAGCAGTTTATCCGAGACAGGGGGTAAAAGGGAGCTGTTTTTT.

J is TRBJ1-4 and V is TRBV4-1; D ambiguous. V shed 4 bases and J shed 6 bases, with 15 bases lying between them. Germline loops: CDR1 MGHRA, CDR2 YSYEKL. The CDR3 spans 15 residues. The CDR3 region has the DNA TGCGCCAGCAGCCCGAAGGGTGTCCCGGATGAAAAACTGTTTTTT. This codes for CASSPKGVPDEKLFF.

Ten or more counts support this clonotype. The chain uses TRBV6-5 and TRBJ2-7, with TRBD1 matching 9 bases. The trim removed 6 bases at V and 6 bases at J, leaving 6 bases unmatched. Germline V gene sequence: CDR1 MNHEY, CDR2 SVGAGI. This CDR3 region has 13 residues. The CDR3 bases are TGTGCCAGCAGAAATACAGGGGGCGGCGAGCAGTACTTC. This gives the protein CASRNTGGGEQYF.

The sample holds many counts of this clonotype. The J gene is TRBJ1-2, the V gene TRBV4-3, with 7 bases aligning to TRBD1. CDR1 and CDR2 (germline): LGHNA, YSLEER. The CDR3 runs 16 residues. J was trimmed by 4 bases and V by 0 bases; bases with no gene match: 8. CDR3 nucleotide sequence: TGCGCCAGCAGCCAAGACCGAACAGGGGACCCCTATGGCTACACCTTC. As protein: CASSQDRTGDPYGYTF.